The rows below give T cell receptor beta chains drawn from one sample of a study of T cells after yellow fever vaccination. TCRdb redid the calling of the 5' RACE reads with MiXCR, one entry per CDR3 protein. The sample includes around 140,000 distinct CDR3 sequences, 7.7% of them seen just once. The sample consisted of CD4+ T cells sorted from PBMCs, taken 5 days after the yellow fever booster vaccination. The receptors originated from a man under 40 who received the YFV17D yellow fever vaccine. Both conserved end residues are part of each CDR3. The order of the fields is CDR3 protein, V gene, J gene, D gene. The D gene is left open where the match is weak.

CDR3: CASSPAWETQYF; V: TRBV5-1; J: TRBJ2-5; D: NA
CDR3: CASSQDRGTEAFF; V: TRBV4-3; J: TRBJ1-1; D: NA
CDR3: CASSWGGAITDTQYF; V: TRBV27; J: TRBJ2-3; D: NA
CDR3: CASTDRFPATEAFF; V: TRBV6-1; J: TRBJ1-1; D: TRBD1
CDR3: CASSPLINVGRVSGANVLTF; V: TRBV7-3; J: TRBJ2-6; D: NA
CDR3: CSARGHQVSEQYF; V: TRBV20-1; J: TRBJ2-7; D: NA
CDR3: CASSPGHGTYEQYF; V: TRBV5-1; J: TRBJ2-7; D: NA
CDR3: CASSPDRPWGIYNEQFF; V: TRBV7-2; J: TRBJ2-1; D: NA
CDR3: CASSQDRPENGEQYF; V: TRBV4-3; J: TRBJ2-7; D: NA
CDR3: CCARWFLAGALGEQFF; V: TRBV20-1; J: TRBJ2-1; D: TRBD2
CDR3: CASRPRSVNTEAFF; V: TRBV27; J: TRBJ1-1; D: NA
CDR3: CATSDKAGDGQYF; V: TRBV15; J: TRBJ2-4; D: NA
CDR3: CSARESRAGRNQPQHF; V: TRBV20-1; J: TRBJ1-5; D: NA
CDR3: CASSLDGVTSYEQYF; V: TRBV7-2; J: TRBJ2-7; D: NA
CDR3: CASSQEGGYGYTF; V: TRBV4-3; J: TRBJ1-2; D: NA
CDR3: CASSLVSGNYNEQFF; V: TRBV7-2; J: TRBJ2-1; D: TRBD2
CDR3: CASSLGTSGYYNEQFF; V: TRBV7-2; J: TRBJ2-1; D: TRBD2
CDR3: CSVVSYNEQFF; V: TRBV29-1; J: TRBJ2-1; D: NA
CDR3: CASNPLNVATPDTQYF; V: TRBV27; J: TRBJ2-3; D: NA
CDR3: CASRISYEQYF; V: TRBV28; J: TRBJ2-7; D: NA
CDR3: CASSYYPRGTGETQYF; V: TRBV6-5; J: TRBJ2-5; D: NA
CDR3: CATSDYGAKTTDTQYF; V: TRBV24-1; J: TRBJ2-3; D: NA
CDR3: CSARISGLAAYNEQFF; V: TRBV20-1; J: TRBJ2-1; D: TRBD2
CDR3: CAINGGLNEKLFF; V: TRBV10-3; J: TRBJ1-4; D: NA
CDR3: CASSLGAGRELFF; V: TRBV7-8; J: TRBJ2-2; D: NA
CDR3: CASSHNGGESYEQYF; V: TRBV5-5; J: TRBJ2-7; D: NA
CDR3: CAIRHQQNSPLHF; V: TRBV10-3; J: TRBJ1-6; D: NA
CDR3: CASSDGQVGNQPQHF; V: TRBV12-3/TRBV12-4; J: TRBJ1-5; D: TRBD1
CDR3: CAISFQSGGAAITGELFF; V: TRBV3-1; J: TRBJ2-2; D: TRBD2
CDR3: CAWSVRTSGRADTQYF; V: TRBV30; J: TRBJ2-3; D: TRBD2
CDR3: CSARDPNEQFF; V: TRBV20-1; J: TRBJ2-1; D: NA
CDR3: CSALVGARIDTQYF; V: TRBV20-1; J: TRBJ2-3; D: NA
CDR3: CASSSGESRDTQYF; V: TRBV7-2; J: TRBJ2-3; D: NA
CDR3: CASSQGTRGQYF; V: TRBV3-1; J: TRBJ2-4; D: NA
CDR3: CASSVPAGTGGGETQYF; V: TRBV5-4; J: TRBJ2-5; D: TRBD1
CDR3: CASSEGPLREQFF; V: TRBV6-1; J: TRBJ2-1; D: NA
CDR3: CASSQTSADTQYF; V: TRBV7-2; J: TRBJ2-3; D: NA
CDR3: CASSDQSYGYTF; V: TRBV25-1; J: TRBJ1-2; D: NA
CDR3: CANKLAGGTDTQYF; V: TRBV2; J: TRBJ2-3; D: TRBD2
CDR3: CASSGRLNQPQHF; V: TRBV2; J: TRBJ1-5; D: NA
CDR3: CSASPRPAGETQYF; V: TRBV20-1; J: TRBJ2-5; D: NA
CDR3: CSARVTPHEQYF; V: TRBV20-1; J: TRBJ2-7; D: NA
CDR3: CASPQVGGSTDTQYF; V: TRBV7-2; J: TRBJ2-3; D: NA
CDR3: CSASLSDHKNIQYF; V: TRBV20-1; J: TRBJ2-4; D: NA
CDR3: CASSQDISVGETQYF; V: TRBV4-1; J: TRBJ2-5; D: NA
CDR3: CASSRPLAGSYEQYF; V: TRBV6-5; J: TRBJ2-7; D: TRBD2
CDR3: CATSSNAGSYNEQFF; V: TRBV15; J: TRBJ2-1; D: NA
CDR3: CASSPTGLAGGLYF; V: TRBV19; J: TRBJ2-7; D: TRBD2
CDR3: CASSLQGTQSSPLHF; V: TRBV7-2; J: TRBJ1-6; D: NA